This TCR beta chain was identified in a study of blood T cell repertoires in COVID-19. Germline CDR1 is DFQATT and CDR2 is SNEGSKA (reference sequence). The V end was cut by 4 bases, the J end by 12 bases, with 18 bases between. This CDR3 is 12 amino acids long. Here immunoSEQ multiplex PCR was the method, and the copy in TCRdb shows in-frame clones only, minus some. In the table there are approximately 200,000 clones, more than 85% of which are singletons. This chain links TRBV20-1 with TRBJ1-1; D is uncertain. The source of this sequence is a man aged 65 to 85 with active or convalescent COVID-19. Sequenced material: peripheral blood. Here the CDR3 reads CSAIDTRSSTFF. The CDR3 DNA sequence: TGCAGTGCTATTGACACCAGGTCTTCTACTTTCTTT.